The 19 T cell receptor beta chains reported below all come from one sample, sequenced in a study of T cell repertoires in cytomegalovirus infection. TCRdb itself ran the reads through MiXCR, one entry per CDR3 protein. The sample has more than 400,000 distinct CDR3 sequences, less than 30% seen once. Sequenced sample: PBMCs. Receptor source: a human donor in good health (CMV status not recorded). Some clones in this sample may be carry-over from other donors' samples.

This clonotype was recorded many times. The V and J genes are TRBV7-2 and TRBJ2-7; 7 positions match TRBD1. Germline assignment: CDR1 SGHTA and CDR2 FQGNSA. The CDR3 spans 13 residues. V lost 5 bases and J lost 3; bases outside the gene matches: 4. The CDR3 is CASSRDSGYEQYV. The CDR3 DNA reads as TGTGCCAGCAGCCGGGACAGCGGCTACGAGCAGTACGTC.

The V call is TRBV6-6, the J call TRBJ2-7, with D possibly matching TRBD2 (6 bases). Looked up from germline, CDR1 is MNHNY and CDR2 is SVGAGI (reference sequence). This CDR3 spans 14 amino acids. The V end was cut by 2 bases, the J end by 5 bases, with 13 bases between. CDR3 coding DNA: TGTGCCAGCAGTTACGGGACTCTCTGGGACGAGCAGTACTTC. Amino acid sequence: CASSYGTLWDEQYF.

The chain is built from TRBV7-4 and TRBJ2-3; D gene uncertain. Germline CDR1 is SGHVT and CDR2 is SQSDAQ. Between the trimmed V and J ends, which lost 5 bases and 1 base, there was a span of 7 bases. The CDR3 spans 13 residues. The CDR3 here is CASSHTGTDTQYF. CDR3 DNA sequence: TGTGCCAGCAGCCATACCGGCACAGATACGCAGTATTTT.

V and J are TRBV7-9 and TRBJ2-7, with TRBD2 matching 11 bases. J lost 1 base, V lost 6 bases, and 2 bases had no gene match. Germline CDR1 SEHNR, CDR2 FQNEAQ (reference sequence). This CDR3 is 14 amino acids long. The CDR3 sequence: CASSVAGGSYEQYV. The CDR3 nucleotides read TGTGCCAGCAGTGTAGCGGGAGGGTCCTACGAGCAGTACGTC.

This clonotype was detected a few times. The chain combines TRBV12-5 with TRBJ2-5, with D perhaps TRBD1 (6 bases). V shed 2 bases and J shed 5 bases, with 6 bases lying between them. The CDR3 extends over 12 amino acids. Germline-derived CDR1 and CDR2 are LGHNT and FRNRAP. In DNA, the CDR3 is TGTGCTAGTGGTTTGCAGGGGGAGACCCAGTACTTC. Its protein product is CASGLQGETQYF. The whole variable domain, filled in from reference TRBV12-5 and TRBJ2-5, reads DARVTQTPRHKVTEMGQEVTMRCQPILGHNTVFWYRQTMMQGLELLAYFRNRAPLDDSGMPKDRFSAEMPDATLATLKIQPSEPRDSAVYFCASGLQGETQYFGPGTRLLVL.

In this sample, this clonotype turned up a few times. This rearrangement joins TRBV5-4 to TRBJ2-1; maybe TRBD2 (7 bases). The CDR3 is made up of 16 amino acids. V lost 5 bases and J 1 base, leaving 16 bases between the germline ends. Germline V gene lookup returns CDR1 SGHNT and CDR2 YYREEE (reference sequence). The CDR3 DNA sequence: TGTGCCAGCAGAGTAGGACTAGGGGGTTCCTACAATGAGCAGTTCTTC. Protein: CASRVGLGGSYNEQFF.

CDR3 sequence reads: CASSARGGNEKLFF. Here the CDR3 DNA reads TGTGCCAGCAGCGCCCGAGGAGGGAATGAAAAACTGTTTTTT. The chain couples TRBV7-9 to TRBJ1-4, with unresolved D. The germline gives CDR1 SEHNR, CDR2 FQNEAQ (reference sequence). The CDR3 is 14 residues long. Trimming stripped 5 bases from V and 5 bases from J, with 12 bases between.

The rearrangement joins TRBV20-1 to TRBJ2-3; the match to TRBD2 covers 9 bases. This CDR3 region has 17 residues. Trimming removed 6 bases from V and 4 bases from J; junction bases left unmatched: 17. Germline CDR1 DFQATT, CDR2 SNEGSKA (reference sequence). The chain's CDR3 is CSAAILSGSAPADTQYF. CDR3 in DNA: TGCAGTGCCGCGATTCTTAGCGGGAGTGCCCCCGCAGATACGCAGTATTTT.

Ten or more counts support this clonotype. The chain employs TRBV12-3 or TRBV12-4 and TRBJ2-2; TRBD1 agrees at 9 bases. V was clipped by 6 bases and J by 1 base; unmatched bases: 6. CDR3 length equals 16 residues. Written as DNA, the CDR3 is TGTGCCAGCAGCCAAGGGGGACAGGGGAACACCGGGGAGCTGTTTTTT. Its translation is CASSQGGQGNTGELFF.

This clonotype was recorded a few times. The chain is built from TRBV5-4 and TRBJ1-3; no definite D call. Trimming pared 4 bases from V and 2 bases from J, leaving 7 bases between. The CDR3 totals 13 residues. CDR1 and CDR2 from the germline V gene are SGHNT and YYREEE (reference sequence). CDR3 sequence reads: CASSPPPGNTIYF. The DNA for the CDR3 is TGTGCCAGCAGCCCCCCCCCTGGAAACACCATATATTTT.

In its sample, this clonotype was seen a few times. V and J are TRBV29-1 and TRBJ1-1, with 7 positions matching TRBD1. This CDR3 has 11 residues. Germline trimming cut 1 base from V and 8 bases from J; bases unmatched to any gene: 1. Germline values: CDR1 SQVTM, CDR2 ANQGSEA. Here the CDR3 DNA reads TGCAGCGTTGAAGTGGGACAGGAAGCTTTCTTT. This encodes CSVEVGQEAFF.

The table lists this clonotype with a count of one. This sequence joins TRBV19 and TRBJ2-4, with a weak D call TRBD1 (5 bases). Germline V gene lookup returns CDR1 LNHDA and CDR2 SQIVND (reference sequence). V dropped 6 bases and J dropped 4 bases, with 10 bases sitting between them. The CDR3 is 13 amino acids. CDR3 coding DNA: TGTGCCAGTAGAGGGGCGGCTAAAAACATTCAGTACTTC. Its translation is CASRGAAKNIQYF.

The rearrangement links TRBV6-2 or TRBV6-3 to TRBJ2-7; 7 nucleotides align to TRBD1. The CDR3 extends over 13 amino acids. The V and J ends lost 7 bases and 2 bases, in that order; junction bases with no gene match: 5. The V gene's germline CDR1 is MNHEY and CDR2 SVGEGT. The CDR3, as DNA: TGTGCCAGCAAGGGGACAGTCGCCTACGAGCAGTACTTC. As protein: CASKGTVAYEQYF.

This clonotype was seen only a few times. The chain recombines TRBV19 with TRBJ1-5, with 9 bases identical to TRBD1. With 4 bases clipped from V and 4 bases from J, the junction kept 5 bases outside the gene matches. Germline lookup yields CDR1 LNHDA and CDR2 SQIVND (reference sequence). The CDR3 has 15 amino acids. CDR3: CASSSTGTGNQPQHF. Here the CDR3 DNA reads TGTGCCAGTAGTAGCACCGGGACAGGGAATCAGCCCCAGCATTTT. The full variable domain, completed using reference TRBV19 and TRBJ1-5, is DGGITQSPKYLFRKEGQNVTLSCEQNLNHDAMYWYRQDPGQGLRLIYYSQIVNDFQKGDIAEGYSVSREKKESFPLTVTSAQKNPTAFYLCASSSTGTGNQPQHFGDGTRLSIL.

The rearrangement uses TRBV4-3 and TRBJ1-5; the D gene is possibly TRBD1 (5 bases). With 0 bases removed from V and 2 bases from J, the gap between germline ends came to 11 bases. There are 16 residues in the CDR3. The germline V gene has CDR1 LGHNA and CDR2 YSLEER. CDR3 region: CASSQDTGGRNQPQHF. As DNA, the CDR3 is TGCGCCAGCAGCCAAGATACGGGGGGACGCAATCAGCCCCAGCATTTT.

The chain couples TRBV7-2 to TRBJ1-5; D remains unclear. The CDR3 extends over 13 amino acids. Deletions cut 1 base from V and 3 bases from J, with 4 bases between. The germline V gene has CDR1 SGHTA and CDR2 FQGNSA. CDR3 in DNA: TGTGCCAGCAGCTTAGGGGCCAATCAGCCCCAGCATTTT. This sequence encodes CASSLGANQPQHF.

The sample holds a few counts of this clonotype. CDR3: CSVEVGTSGANVLTF. The CDR3 DNA follows: TGCAGCGTTGAAGTGGGGACCTCTGGGGCCAACGTCCTGACTTTC. This chain links TRBV29-1 with TRBJ2-6; D is possibly TRBD1 or TRBD2 (5 bases each). The germline gives CDR1 SQVTM, CDR2 ANQGSEA. With 1 base removed from V and 0 bases from J, the gap between germline ends came to 7 bases. The CDR3 contains 15 residues. The full variable domain, completed using reference TRBV29-1 and TRBJ2-6, is SAVISQKPSRDICQRGTSLTIQCQVDSQVTMMFWYRQQPGQSLTLIATANQGSEATYESGFVIDKFPISRPNLTFSTLTVSNMSPEDSSIYLCSVEVGTSGANVLTFGAGSRLTVL.

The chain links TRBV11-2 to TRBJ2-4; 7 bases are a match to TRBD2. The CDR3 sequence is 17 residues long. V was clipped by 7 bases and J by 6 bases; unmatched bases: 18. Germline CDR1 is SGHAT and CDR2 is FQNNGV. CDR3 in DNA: TGTGCCAGCACCATACCGGGGGGATCACTGGAGGCAAACATTCAGTACTTC. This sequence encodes CASTIPGGSLEANIQYF.

CDR3 bases: TGTGCCAGCAGCTCTGGGACTAGCGGGATCCTATTCAATGAGCAGTTCTTC. This encodes CASSSGTSGILFNEQFF. The chain recombines TRBV7-7 with TRBJ2-1, with 13 bases aligning to TRBD2. From germline, CDR1 is SSHAT and CDR2 FNYEAQ (reference sequence). This CDR3 comprises 17 residues. Losses at the gene ends were 4 bases for V and 6 bases for J; bases not matched to a gene: 9.